This T cell receptor beta chain was identified during a study of blood T cells in healthy people across ages. Comment on this clonotype: Its antigen is unidentified.

This CDR3 region has 18 residues. After removal of 1 base from V and 1 base from J, the junction contained 10 bases not matched to a gene. Germline assignment: CDR1 WSHSY and CDR2 SAAADI. General observations from the study: Across the age range, TCR beta diversity per million T cells fell in a roughly linear way.

Together with a sample-barcoded 5' primer, a J-beta primer mix was included in a second PCR lasting about 6 to 11 cycles. Individual samples furnished no less than 2.5 million CDR3-containing paired-end reads apiece. TCRdb reprocessed the 5' RACE reads with MiXCR, giving one entry per CDR3 protein. The sample consists of 1.5 million or so distinct CDR3 sequences, approximately 38% of them appearing once. The chain recombines TRBV10-2 with TRBJ1-1, with 9 bases identical to TRBD1. Sequencing used blood. This clonotype was sampled from a young woman in good health. The CDR3 loop is CASSEFLPKQGANTEAFF. CDR3 nucleotides: TGCGCCAGCAGTGAGTTCCTCCCAAAACAGGGGGCGAACACTGAAGCTTTCTTT.